Below are 18 T cell receptor beta chains sequenced from a single sample in a study of cytomegalovirus exposure and HLA in healthy donors. The PCR made use of 60 Vbeta and 13 Jbeta primers. Libraries were prepared by immunoSEQ multiplex PCR; TCRdb keeps only in-frame clonotypes and omits some of them. The data contain 100,000 to 150,000 clones, approximately 84% of them seen just once; the ten biggest clones take up approximately 1.5%. Sequencing used PBMCs. These receptors originate from a woman between 18 and 29 years old in good health and CMV-seronegative.

This clone has a single count. The V gene is TRBV27, the J gene TRBJ1-1, with 8 nucleotides matching TRBD1. The CDR3 is 15 residues long. Germline-derived CDR1 and CDR2 are MNHEY and SMNVEV (reference sequence). Unmatched junction bases numbered 7, after V lost 4 bases and J lost 3 bases. The CDR3 nucleotides read TGTGCCAGCAGTTCCCTGACAGGGGCGTACACTGAAGCTTTCTTT. Amino acids: CASSSLTGAYTEAFF.

This chain connects TRBV6-6 to TRBJ2-5; no clear D. The CDR3 has 14 residues. V dropped 2 bases and J dropped 5 bases, with 12 bases sitting between them. Germline V gives CDR1 MNHNY, CDR2 SVGAGI (reference sequence). The CDR3 DNA reads as TGTGCCAGCAGTTACGCCGGTAGCATCGAGACCCAGTACTTC. Translated: CASSYAGSIETQYF.

The sample holds a few counts of this clone. The chain carries TRBV2 and TRBJ2-7; 8 bases agree with TRBD2. Germline loops: CDR1 SNHLY, CDR2 FYNNEI. The CDR3 covers 15 residues. The V segment lost 3 bases and the J segment 1 base; nucleotides outside the gene matches: 5. Here the CDR3 reads CASSDQAGESYEQYF. The CDR3 DNA reads as TGTGCCAGCAGTGACCAAGCGGGAGAATCCTACGAGCAGTACTTC.

The chain employs TRBV7-8 and TRBJ2-2; the match to TRBD2 covers 10 bases. The CDR3 loop spans 17 amino acids. The junction had 8 bases not matched to a gene; V was cut back by 0 bases and J by 7 bases. In germline, CDR1 is SGHVS, CDR2 FQNEAQ. The CDR3: CASSLAQLAGVFGELFF. The CDR3 nucleotides are TGTGCCAGCAGCTTAGCACAGCTAGCGGGAGTTTTCGGGGAGCTGTTTTTT.

The chain links TRBV10-1 to TRBJ1-5; TRBD1 agrees at 8 bases. Germline CDR1 WNHNN, CDR2 SYGVQD (reference sequence). V trimming: 6 bases; J trimming: 9 bases; junction bases outside the gene matches: 7. This CDR3 is built from 13 residues. The CDR3 region is CASSSDRALPQHF. CDR3 nucleotides: TGCGCCAGCAGCTCGGACAGGGCCCTGCCCCAGCATTTT.

The V and J genes are TRBV7-2 and TRBJ1-5; D is perhaps TRBD1 (6 bases). This CDR3 is built from 15 residues. Trimming shortened V by 2 bases and J by 4 bases, and 12 bases separated the two germline ends. Looked up from germline, CDR1 is SGHTA and CDR2 is FQGNSA. The CDR3 protein is CASSLSPTGNQPQHF. As DNA, the CDR3 is TGTGCCAGCAGCTTATCCCCGACAGGTAATCAGCCCCAGCATTTT.

This clone was recorded once. The chain employs TRBV5-1 and TRBJ1-2; tentatively, D is TRBD1 (5 bases). Deletions cut 10 bases from V and 7 bases from J, with 5 bases between. From germline, CDR1 is SGHRS and CDR2 YFSETQ. The CDR3 consists of 8 residues. CDR3 residues: CADSGYTF. For the CDR3, the DNA is TGCGCCGACAGTGGCTACACCTTC.

Here the CDR3 DNA reads TGCAGCGTTTCGACAGGGCCCTATGGCTACACCTTC. Encoded protein: CSVSTGPYGYTF. J is TRBJ1-2 and V is TRBV29-1, with TRBD1 matching 7 bases. CDR1 is SQVTM and CDR2 is ANQGSEA in the germline V gene. The CDR3 consists of 12 residues. Germline trimming cut 5 bases from V and 4 bases from J; bases unmatched to any gene: 4. The complete variable domain, with remaining parts taken from reference TRBV29-1 and TRBJ1-2, reads SAVISQKPSRDICQRGTSLTIQCQVDSQVTMMFWYRQQPGQSLTLIATANQGSEATYESGFVIDKFPISRPNLTFSTLTVSNMSPEDSSIYLCSVSTGPYGYTFGSGTRLTVV.

The sample holds a few counts of this clone. The genes are TRBV9 and TRBJ2-7; 11 positions agree with TRBD2. After removal of 1 base from V and 1 base from J, the junction contained 1 base not matched to a gene. Germline V CDR1 and CDR2: SGDLS, YYNGEE. CDR3 length: 15 residues. Here the CDR3 reads CASSVTSGGSYEQYF. CDR3 DNA sequence: TGTGCCAGCAGCGTAACTAGCGGGGGATCCTACGAGCAGTACTTC.

This chain uses TRBV5-1 with TRBJ2-5; TRBD2 aligns across 16 bases. V trimming: 5 bases; J trimming: 3 bases; junction bases outside the gene matches: 4. This CDR3 region has 16 residues. CDR1 and CDR2 from the germline V gene are SGHRS and YFSETQ. CDR3 in DNA: TGCGCCAGCAGTTCGGGACTAGCGGGGGGGAAAGAGACCCAGTACTTC. It encodes CASSSGLAGGKETQYF.

V and J are TRBV5-8 and TRBJ1-3; D not certain. This CDR3 region has 16 residues. CDR1 SGHTS and CDR2 YDEGEE come from the germline V gene. Trimming left V 7 bases short and J 0 bases short, with 17 bases between. The CDR3 nucleotides read TGTGCCAGCTCTCTCAGCAAGACTAGCTCTGGAAACACCATATATTTT. Its protein is CASSLSKTSSGNTIYF.

The chain joins TRBV11-2 to TRBJ2-6; possibly TRBD1 for D (6 bases). Germline-derived CDR1 and CDR2 are SGHAT and FQNNGV. The CDR3 totals 18 residues. V was trimmed by 2 bases and J by 3 bases, leaving 17 bases between them. This chain's CDR3 is CASSLWGNRTVGANVLTF. In DNA form, the CDR3 reads TGTGCCAGCAGCTTATGGGGGAACCGGACAGTTGGGGCCAACGTCCTGACTTTC. Based on the CDR3 plus reference TRBV11-2 and TRBJ2-6, the full variable domain is EAGVAQSPRYKIIEKRQSVAFWCNPISGHATLYWYQQILGQGPKLLIQFQNNGVVDDSQLPKDRFSAERLKGVDSTLKIQPAKLEDSAVYLCASSLWGNRTVGANVLTFGAGSRLTVL.

The chain couples TRBV7-7 to TRBJ2-3; D possibly corresponds to TRBD2 (6 bases). This CDR3 is 14 amino acids long. The germline V gene encodes CDR1 SSHAT and CDR2 FNYEAQ (reference sequence). V lost 11 bases and J 0 bases, leaving 15 bases between the germline ends. CDR3 protein: CAAGRGGSTDTQYF. The CDR3 nucleotides read TGTGCCGCCGGGCGGGGCGGAAGCACAGATACGCAGTATTTT.

The rearrangement uses TRBV28 and TRBJ2-1; 9 positions match TRBD1. In germline, CDR1 is MDHEN, CDR2 SYDVKM. Trimming took 4 bases from V and 8 from J; bases not matched to a gene: 15. The CDR3 totals 17 residues. The CDR3 protein is CASSSTSGTGKRDEQFF. The CDR3 DNA reads TGTGCCAGCAGTTCCACCTCCGGGACAGGGAAGAGGGATGAGCAGTTCTTC.

The chain carries TRBV5-1 and TRBJ2-3; D is ambiguous. Trimming removed 1 base at V and 5 bases at J, with 11 bases between. This CDR3 has 14 residues. Germline values: CDR1 SGHRS, CDR2 YFSETQ. In DNA, the CDR3 is TGCGCCAGCAGCTTGTTCGGTGAGCGAGATACGCAGTATTTT. It translates to CASSLFGERDTQYF.

The chain joins TRBV10-3 to TRBJ2-1, with 9 bases fitting TRBD1. CDR1 and CDR2 (germline): ENHRY, SYGVKD. V lost 6 bases to trimming and J lost 8 bases; unmatched junction nucleotides: 11. This CDR3 spans 15 amino acids. CDR3 amino acids: CAISAGTGSNDEQFF. CDR3 DNA sequence: TGTGCCATCAGCGCTGGGACAGGGAGTAACGATGAGCAGTTCTTC.

This chain uses TRBV2 with TRBJ1-2; possible D gene TRBD1, 6 bases. The CDR3 runs to 12 residues. Deletions cut 8 bases from V and 5 bases from J, with 12 bases between. Germline V gene data show CDR1 as SNHLY and CDR2 as FYNNEI. The CDR3 spells CASDRTSYGYTF. Written as DNA, the CDR3 is TGTGCCAGCGACAGGACTTCTTATGGCTACACCTTC.

The V and J genes are TRBV27 and TRBJ2-2; TRBD1 matches 12 bases. This CDR3 comprises 15 residues. V was pared by 10 bases and J by 5 bases, with 8 bases of the junction left unmatched. Germline CDR1 reads MNHEY; CDR2 reads SMNVEV (reference sequence). The CDR3 DNA reads as TGTGCCACCCACCCGGGACAGGGGGCAACCGGGGAGCTGTTTTTT. Protein sequence: CATHPGQGATGELFF.